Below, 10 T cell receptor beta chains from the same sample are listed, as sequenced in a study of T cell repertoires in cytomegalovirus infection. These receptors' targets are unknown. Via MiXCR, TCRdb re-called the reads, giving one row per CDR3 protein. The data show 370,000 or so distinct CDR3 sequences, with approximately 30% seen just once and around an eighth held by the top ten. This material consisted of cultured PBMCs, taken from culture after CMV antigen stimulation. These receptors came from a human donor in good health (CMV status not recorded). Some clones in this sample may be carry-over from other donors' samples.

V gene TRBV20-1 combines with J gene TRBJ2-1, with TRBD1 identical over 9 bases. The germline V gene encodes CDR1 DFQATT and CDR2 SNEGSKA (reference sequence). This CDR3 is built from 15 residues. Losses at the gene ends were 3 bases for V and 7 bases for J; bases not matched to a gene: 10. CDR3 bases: TGCAGTGCTAGGGATCCGGGACAGGGAGGGAATGAGCAGTTCTTC. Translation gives CSARDPGQGGNEQFF.

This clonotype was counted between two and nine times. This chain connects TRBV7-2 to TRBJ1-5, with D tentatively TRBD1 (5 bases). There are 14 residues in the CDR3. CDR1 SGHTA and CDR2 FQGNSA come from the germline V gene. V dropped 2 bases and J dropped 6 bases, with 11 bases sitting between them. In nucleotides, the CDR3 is TGTGCCAGCAGCTTACGGGGGAGGGGTCAGCCCCAGCATTTT. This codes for CASSLRGRGQPQHF.

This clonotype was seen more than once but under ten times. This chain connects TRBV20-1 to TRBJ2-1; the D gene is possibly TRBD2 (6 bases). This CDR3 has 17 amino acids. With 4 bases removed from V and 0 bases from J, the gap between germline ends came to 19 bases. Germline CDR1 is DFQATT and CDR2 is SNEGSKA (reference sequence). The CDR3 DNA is TGCAGTGCTACGGCTAGCGCCCTATCGAGCTCCTACAATGAGCAGTTCTTC. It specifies CSATASALSSSYNEQFF.

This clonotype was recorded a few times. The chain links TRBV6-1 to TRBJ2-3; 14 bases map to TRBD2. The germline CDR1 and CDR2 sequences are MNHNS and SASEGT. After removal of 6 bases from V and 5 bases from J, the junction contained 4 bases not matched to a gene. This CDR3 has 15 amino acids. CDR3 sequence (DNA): TGTGCCAGCAGCCGCGGGACTAGCGGGAGAGATACGCAGTATTTT. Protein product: CASSRGTSGRDTQYF.

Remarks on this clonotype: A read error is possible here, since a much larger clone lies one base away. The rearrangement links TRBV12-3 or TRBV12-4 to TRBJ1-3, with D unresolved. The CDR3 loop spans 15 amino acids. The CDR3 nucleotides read TGTGCCAGCAACCAGAGGTCCGGCCCGGGAAGCACCATATATTTT. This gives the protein CASNQRSGPGSTIYF.

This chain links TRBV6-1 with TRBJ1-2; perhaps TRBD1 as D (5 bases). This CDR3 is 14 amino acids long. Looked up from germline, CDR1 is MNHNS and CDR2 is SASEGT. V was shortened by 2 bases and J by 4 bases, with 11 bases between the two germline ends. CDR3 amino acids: CASSERGSGYGYTF. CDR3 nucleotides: TGTGCCAGCAGTGAAAGGGGATCCGGCTATGGCTACACCTTC.

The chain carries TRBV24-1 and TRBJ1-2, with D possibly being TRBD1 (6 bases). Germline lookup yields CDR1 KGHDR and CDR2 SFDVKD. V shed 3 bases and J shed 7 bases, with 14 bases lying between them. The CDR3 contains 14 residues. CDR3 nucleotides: TGTGCCACCAGTGATGCCGACAGGTCTTTTGGCTACACCTTC. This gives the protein CATSDADRSFGYTF.

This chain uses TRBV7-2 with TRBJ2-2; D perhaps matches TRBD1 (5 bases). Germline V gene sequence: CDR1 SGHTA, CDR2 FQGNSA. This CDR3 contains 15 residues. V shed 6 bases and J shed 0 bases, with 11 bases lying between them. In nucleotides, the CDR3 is TGTGCCAGCAGTTCTGGGGCTGCGAACACCGGGGAGCTGTTTTTT. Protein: CASSSGAANTGELFF. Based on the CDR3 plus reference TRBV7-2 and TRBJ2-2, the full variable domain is GAGVSQSPSNKVTEKGKDVELRCDPISGHTALYWYRQSLGQGLEFLIYFQGNSAPDKSGLPSDRFSAERTGGSVSTLTIQRTQQEDSAVYLCASSSGAANTGELFFGEGSRLTVL.

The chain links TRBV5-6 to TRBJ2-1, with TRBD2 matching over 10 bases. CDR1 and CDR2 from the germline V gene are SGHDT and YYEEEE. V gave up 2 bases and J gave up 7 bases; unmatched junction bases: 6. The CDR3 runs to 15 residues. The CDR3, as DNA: TGTGCCAGCAGCTTACTTTCTAGCGGGGGAAATGAGCAGTTCTTC. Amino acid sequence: CASSLLSSGGNEQFF.

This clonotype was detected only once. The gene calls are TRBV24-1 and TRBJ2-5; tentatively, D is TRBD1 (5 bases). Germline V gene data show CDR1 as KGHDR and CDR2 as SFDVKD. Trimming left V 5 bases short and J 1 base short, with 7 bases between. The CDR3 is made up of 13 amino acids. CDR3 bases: TGTGCCACCAGTGGCAGGGTCCAAGAGACCCAGTACTTC. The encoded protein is CATSGRVQETQYF.